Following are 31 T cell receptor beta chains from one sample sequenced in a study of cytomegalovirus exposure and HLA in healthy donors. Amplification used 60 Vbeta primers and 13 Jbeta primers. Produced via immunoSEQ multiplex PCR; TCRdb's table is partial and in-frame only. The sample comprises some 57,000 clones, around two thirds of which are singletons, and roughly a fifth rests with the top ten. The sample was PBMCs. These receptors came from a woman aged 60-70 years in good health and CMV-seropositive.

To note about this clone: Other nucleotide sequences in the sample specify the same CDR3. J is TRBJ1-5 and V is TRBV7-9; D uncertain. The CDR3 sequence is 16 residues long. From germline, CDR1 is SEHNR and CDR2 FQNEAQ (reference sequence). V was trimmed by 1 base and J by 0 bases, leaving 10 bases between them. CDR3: CASSLGQQYSNQPQHF. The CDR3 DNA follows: TGTGCCAGCAGCTTAGGACAACAGTATAGCAATCAGCCCCAGCATTTT.

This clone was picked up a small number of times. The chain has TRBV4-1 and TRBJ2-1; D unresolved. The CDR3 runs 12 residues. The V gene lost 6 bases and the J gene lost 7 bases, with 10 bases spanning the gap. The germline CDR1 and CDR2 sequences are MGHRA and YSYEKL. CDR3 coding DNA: TGCGCCAGCAGTCTGTTCGGGAATGAGCAGTTCTTC. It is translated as CASSLFGNEQFF.

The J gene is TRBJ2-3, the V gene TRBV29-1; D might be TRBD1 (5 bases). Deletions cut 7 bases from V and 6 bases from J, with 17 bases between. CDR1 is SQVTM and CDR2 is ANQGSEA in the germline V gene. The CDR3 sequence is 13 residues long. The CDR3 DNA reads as TGCAGCGCCGAGGTCCAGGGTGGGGATACGCAGTATTTT. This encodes CSAEVQGGDTQYF.

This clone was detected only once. CDR3 protein: CAISETSGGALGEQFF. For the CDR3, the DNA is TGTGCCATCAGTGAAACTAGCGGGGGGGCATTGGGTGAGCAGTTCTTC. The rearrangement links TRBV10-3 to TRBJ2-1; 13 nucleotides match TRBD2. The V segment lost 3 bases and the J segment 9 bases; nucleotides outside the gene matches: 8. Germline V lookup: CDR1 ENHRY, CDR2 SYGVKD. The CDR3 sequence is 16 residues long.

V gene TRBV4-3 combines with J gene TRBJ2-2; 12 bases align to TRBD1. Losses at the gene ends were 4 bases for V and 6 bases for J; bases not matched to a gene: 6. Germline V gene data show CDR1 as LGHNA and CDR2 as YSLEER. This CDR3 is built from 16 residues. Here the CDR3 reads CASSPGQGASAGELFF. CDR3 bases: TGCGCCAGCAGCCCGGGACAGGGGGCGTCGGCCGGGGAGCTGTTTTTT.

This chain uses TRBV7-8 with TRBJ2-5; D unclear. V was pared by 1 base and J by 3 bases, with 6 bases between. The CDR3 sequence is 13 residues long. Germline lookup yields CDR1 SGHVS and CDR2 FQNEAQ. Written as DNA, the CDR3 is TGTGCCAGCAGCTTAGGCAGTAAAGAGACCCAGTACTTC. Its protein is CASSLGSKETQYF.

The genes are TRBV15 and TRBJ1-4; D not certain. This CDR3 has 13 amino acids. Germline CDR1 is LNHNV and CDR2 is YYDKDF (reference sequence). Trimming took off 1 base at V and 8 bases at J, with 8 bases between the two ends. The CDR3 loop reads CATSRGPGEKLFF. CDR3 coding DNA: TGTGCCACCAGCAGAGGACCGGGAGAAAAACTGTTTTTT.

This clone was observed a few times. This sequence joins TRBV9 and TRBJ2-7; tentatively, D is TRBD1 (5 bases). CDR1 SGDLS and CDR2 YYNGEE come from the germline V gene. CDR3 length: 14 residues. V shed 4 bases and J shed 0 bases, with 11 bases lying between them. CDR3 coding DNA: TGTGCCAGCAGCCCAGGGTCCCACTCCTACGAGCAGTACTTC. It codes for CASSPGSHSYEQYF.

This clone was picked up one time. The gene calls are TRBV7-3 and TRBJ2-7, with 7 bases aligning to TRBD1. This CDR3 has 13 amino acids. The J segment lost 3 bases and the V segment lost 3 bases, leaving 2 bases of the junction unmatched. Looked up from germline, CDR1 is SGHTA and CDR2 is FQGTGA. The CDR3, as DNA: TGTGCCAGCAGCTTGGGACAGCTCTACGAGCAGTACTTC. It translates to CASSLGQLYEQYF. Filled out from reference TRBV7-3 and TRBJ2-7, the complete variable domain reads GAGVSQTPSNKVTEKGKYVELRCDPISGHTALYWYRQSLGQGPEFLIYFQGTGAADDSGLPNDRFFAVRPEGSVSTLKIQRTERGDSAVYLCASSLGQLYEQYFGPGTRLTVT.

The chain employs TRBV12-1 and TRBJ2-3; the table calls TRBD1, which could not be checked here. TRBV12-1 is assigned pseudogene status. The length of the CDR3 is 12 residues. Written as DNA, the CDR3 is TGTGCCGGTCAGGGGGCGGGGGATACGCAGTATTTT. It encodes CAGQGAGDTQYF.

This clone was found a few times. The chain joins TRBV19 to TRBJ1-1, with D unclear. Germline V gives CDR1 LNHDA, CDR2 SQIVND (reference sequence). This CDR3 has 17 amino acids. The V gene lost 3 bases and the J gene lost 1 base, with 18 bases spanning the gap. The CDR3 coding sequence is TGTGCCAGTAGTATTGGCACCATCTTTTCCCCGAACACTGAAGCTTTCTTT. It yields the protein CASSIGTIFSPNTEAFF.

The CDR3 protein is CASRAEGLIGEKLFF. The CDR3 region has the DNA TGTGCCAGCAGGGCCGAGGGTTTGATTGGTGAAAAACTGTTTTTT. The rearrangement links TRBV6-5 to TRBJ1-4; no clear D. The V end was cut by 6 bases, the J end by 7 bases, with 18 bases between. CDR3 length: 15 residues. Looked up from germline, CDR1 is MNHEY and CDR2 is SVGAGI.

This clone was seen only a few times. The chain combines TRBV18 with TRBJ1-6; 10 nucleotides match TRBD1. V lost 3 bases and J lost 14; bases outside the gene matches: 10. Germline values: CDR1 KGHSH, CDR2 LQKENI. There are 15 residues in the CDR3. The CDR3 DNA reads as TGTGCCAGCTCACCTGGGGACAGGGGAGAAGAAGCCCTCCACTTT. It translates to CASSPGDRGEEALHF.

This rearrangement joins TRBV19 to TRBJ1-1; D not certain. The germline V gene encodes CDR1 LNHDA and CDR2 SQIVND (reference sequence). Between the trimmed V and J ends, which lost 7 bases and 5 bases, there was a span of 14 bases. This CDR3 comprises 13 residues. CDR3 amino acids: CASNPTAGTEAFF. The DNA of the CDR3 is TGTGCCAGTAACCCGACTGCTGGGACTGAAGCTTTCTTT.

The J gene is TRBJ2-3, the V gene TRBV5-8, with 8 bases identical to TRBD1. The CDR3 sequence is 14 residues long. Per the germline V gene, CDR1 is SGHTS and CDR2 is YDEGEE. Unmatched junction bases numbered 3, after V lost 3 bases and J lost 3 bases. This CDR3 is CASSWTGLTDTQYF. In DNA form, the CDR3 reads TGTGCCAGCAGCTGGACAGGGTTGACAGATACGCAGTATTTT.

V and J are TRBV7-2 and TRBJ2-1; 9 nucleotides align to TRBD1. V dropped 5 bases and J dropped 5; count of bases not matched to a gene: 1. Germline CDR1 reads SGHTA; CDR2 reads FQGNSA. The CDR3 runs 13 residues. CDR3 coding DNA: TGTGCCAGCAGCGGGGACAGGGACAATGAGCAGTTCTTC. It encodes CASSGDRDNEQFF.

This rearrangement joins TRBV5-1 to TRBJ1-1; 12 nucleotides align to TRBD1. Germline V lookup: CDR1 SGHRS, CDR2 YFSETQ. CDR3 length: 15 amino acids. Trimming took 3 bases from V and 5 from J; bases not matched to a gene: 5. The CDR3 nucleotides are TGCGCCAGCAGCTCCCGGGACAGGGGGCTTACTGAAGCTTTCTTT. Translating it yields CASSSRDRGLTEAFF. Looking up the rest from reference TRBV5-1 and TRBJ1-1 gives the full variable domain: KAGVTQTPRYLIKTRGQQVTLSCSPISGHRSVSWYQQTPGQGLQFLFEYFSETQRNKGNFPGRFSGRQFSNSRSEMNVSTLELGDSALYLCASSSRDRGLTEAFFGQGTRLTVV.

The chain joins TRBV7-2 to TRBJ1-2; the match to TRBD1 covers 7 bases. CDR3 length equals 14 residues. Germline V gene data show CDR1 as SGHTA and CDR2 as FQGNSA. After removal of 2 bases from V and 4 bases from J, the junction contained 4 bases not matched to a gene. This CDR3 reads CASSLSRQGYGYTF. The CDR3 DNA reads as TGTGCCAGCAGCTTATCCCGACAGGGCTATGGCTACACCTTC.

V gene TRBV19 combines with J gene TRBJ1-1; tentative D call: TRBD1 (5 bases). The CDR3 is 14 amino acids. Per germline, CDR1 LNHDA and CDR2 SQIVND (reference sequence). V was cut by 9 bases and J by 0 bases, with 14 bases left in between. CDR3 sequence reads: CASNRNYLNTEAFF. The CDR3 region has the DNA TGTGCCAGCAACAGGAACTACCTGAACACTGAAGCTTTCTTT.

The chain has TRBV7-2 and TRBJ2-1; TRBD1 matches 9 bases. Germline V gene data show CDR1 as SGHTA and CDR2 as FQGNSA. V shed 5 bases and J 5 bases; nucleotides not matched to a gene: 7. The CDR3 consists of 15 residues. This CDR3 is CASSVRDRVNNEQFF. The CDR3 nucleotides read TGTGCCAGCAGCGTCCGGGACAGGGTAAACAATGAGCAGTTCTTC.

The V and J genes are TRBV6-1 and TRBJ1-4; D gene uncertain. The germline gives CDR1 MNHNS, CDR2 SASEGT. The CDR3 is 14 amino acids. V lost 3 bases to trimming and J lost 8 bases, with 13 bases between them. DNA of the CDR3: TGTGCCAGCAGTGACGAGGCCGGCGCGGAAAAACTGTTTTTT. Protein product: CASSDEAGAEKLFF.

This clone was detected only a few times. The CDR3 DNA is TGTGCCAGCGCTACTACAGGGTGGGGGGGTAGTAGAGATACGCAGTATTTT. Its translation is CASATTGWGGSRDTQYF. V and J are TRBV28 and TRBJ2-3; TRBD2 is a possible D gene (7 bases). CDR1 and CDR2 (germline): MDHEN, SYDVKM. Trimming took 8 bases from V and 5 from J, leaving 26 bases between them. The CDR3 has 17 residues. The full variable domain, its missing parts supplied by reference TRBV28 and TRBJ2-3, is DVKVTQSSRYLVKRTGEKVFLECVQDMDHENMFWYRQDPGLGLRLIYFSYDVKMKEKGDIPEGYSVSREKKERFSLILESASTNQTSMYLCASATTGWGGSRDTQYFGPGTRLTVL.

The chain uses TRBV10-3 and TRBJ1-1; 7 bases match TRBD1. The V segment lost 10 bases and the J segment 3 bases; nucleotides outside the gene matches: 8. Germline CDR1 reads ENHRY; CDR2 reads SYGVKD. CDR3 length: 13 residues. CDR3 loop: CATLTGSDTEAFF. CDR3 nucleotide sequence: TGTGCCACTCTGACAGGGTCTGACACTGAAGCTTTCTTT.

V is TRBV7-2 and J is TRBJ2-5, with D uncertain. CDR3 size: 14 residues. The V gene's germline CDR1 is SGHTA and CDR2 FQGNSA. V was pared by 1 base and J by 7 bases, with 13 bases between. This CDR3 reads CASSLGSFRSTQYF. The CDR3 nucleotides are TGTGCCAGCAGCTTAGGTTCATTCCGGTCGACCCAGTACTTC.

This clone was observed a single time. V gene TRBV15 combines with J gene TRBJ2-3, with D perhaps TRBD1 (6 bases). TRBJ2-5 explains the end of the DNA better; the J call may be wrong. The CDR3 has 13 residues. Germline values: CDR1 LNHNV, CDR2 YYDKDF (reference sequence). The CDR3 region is CATKPGDGATQYF. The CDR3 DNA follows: TGTGCCACCAAGCCAGGGGACGGTGCGACCCAGTACTTC.

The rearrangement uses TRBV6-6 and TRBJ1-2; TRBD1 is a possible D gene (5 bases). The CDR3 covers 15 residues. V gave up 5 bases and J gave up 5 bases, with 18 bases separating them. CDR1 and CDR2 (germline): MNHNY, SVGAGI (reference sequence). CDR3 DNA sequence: TGTGCCAGCAGTACTCCCCCTGACAGATCTTATGGCTACACCTTC. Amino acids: CASSTPPDRSYGYTF.

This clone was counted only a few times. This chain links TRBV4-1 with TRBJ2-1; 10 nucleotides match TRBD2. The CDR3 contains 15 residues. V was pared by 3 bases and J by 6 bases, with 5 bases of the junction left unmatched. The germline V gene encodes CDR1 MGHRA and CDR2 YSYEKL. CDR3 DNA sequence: TGCGCCAGCAGCCAGCTAGCGGGGGCACGCAATGAGCAGTTCTTC. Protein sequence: CASSQLAGARNEQFF.

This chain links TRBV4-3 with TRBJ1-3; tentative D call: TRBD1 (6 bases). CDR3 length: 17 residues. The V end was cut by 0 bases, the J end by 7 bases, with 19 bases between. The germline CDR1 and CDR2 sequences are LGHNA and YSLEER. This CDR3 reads CASSQDIAGVIRNTIYF. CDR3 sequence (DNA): TGCGCCAGCAGCCAAGATATAGCAGGGGTAATAAGGAACACCATATATTTT.

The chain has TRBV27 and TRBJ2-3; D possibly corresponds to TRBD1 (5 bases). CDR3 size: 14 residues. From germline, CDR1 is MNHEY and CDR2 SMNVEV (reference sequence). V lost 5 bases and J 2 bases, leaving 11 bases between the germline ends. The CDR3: CASSLGVNTDTQYF. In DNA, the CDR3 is TGTGCCAGCAGTCTAGGGGTGAACACAGATACGCAGTATTTT.

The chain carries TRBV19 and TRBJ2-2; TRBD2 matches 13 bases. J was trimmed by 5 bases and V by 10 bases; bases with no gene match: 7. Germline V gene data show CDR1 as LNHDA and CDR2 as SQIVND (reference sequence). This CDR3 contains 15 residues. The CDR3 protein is CATRPGLAGTGELFF. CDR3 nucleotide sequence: TGTGCCACTCGGCCGGGACTAGCGGGGACCGGGGAGCTGTTTTTT.

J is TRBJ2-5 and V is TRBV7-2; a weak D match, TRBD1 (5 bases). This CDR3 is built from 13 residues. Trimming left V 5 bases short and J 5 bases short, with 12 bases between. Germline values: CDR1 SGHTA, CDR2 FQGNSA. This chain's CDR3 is CASSPARVETQYF. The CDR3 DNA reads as TGTGCCAGCAGCCCGGCCAGGGTTGAGACCCAGTACTTC.